This T cell receptor (beta chain) is from a study of blood T cell repertoires in COVID-19. Study information: Both acute and convalescent COVID-19 samples were obtained from the United States, Italy and Spain.

The junction had 12 bases not matched to a gene; V was cut back by 6 bases and J by 10 bases. This CDR3 comprises 14 residues. CDR1 and CDR2 (germline): MDHEN, SYDVKM. A single count supports this clone. As processed by the authors: Estimates of nucleated cell counts were drawn from the amplification of reference gene primers. Repertoires were generated with immunoSEQ multiplex PCR, while TCRdb's copy carries only in-frame clones and drops some. That table furnishes V, J and clone size, whereas the DNA furnished D and trimming. Among approximately 110,000 clones listed, 86% were seen once. This chain connects TRBV28 to TRBJ2-1, with 7 bases lining up with TRBD2. The source of this sequence is a man aged 35-49 years with acute or convalescent COVID-19. Sequenced: peripheral blood. The CDR3 DNA reads TGTGCCAGCAGATTGGGACTACCCACAGGAGAGCAGTTCTTC. Translating gives CASRLGLPTGEQFF.